These 25 T cell receptor beta chains were sequenced from one sample in a study of beta chain features in type 1 diabetes. Study results and caveats: Patients with Type 1 diabetes showed moderately but significantly shorter TCRB CDR3s in all four CD4+ subsets.

What was sequenced were expressed TCRB transcripts, since all of the isolated RNA had been reverse transcribed. TCRdb's copy holds only in-frame clones and misses some; the assay was immunoSEQ multiplex PCR. The sample yields over 650,000 clones, more than 13% seen once. No antigen has been assigned to these receptors. The specimen sequenced was naive CD4+ T cells from blood. These TCRs come from a man younger than 35 with type 1 diabetes.

The chain combines TRBV6-6 with TRBJ2-1, with D perhaps given as TRBD1 or TRBD2 (5 bases each). CDR1 and CDR2 (germline): MNHNY, SVGAGI (reference sequence). CDR3 length: 16 amino acids. Trimming took 0 bases from V and 7 from J, leaving 16 bases between them. In nucleotides, the CDR3 is TGTGCCAGCAGTTACTCGAGGTCCGGATGGGGGAATGAGCAGTTCTTC. This codes for CASSYSRSGWGNEQFF.

Of note for this clone: The sample contains more than one DNA sequence encoding this CDR3. This chain links TRBV7-9 with TRBJ1-6; D is unresolved. Per germline, CDR1 SEHNR and CDR2 FQNEAQ (reference sequence). The V end lost 1 base, the J end lost 9 bases, and 10 bases lay between the germline ends. CDR3 size: 14 residues. The CDR3 DNA reads TGTGCCAGCAGCTTAGAGGGAAGCGGTTCACCCCTCCACTTT. Its translation: CASSLEGSGSPLHF.

V is TRBV13 and J is TRBJ2-2, with a weak D call TRBD2 (7 bases). This CDR3 comprises 16 residues. Germline V gene lookup returns CDR1 PRHDT and CDR2 FYEKMQ (reference sequence). V was trimmed by 4 bases and J by 7 bases, leaving 19 bases between them. The chain's CDR3 is CASSSPHGGPVGELFF. CDR3 nucleotide sequence: TGTGCCAGCAGCTCCCCCCACGGGGGGCCGGTCGGGGAGCTGTTTTTT.

V gene TRBV29-1 combines with J gene TRBJ1-1; 8 bases agree with TRBD1. This CDR3 is 14 amino acids long. Trimming removed 8 bases from V and 4 bases from J; junction bases left unmatched: 12. CDR1 and CDR2 (germline): SQVTM, ANQGSEA. The CDR3 DNA is TGCAGCTTCAGGGGGCGCCTCTTTGGCACTGAAGCTTTCTTT. This gives the protein CSFRGRLFGTEAFF. The complete variable domain, with remaining parts taken from reference TRBV29-1 and TRBJ1-1, reads SAVISQKPSRDICQRGTSLTIQCQVDSQVTMMFWYRQQPGQSLTLIATANQGSEATYESGFVIDKFPISRPNLTFSTLTVSNMSPEDSSIYLCSFRGRLFGTEAFFGQGTRLTVV.

The J gene is TRBJ2-1, the V gene TRBV5-1; tentative D call: TRBD2 (5 bases). Germline V gene lookup returns CDR1 SGHRS and CDR2 YFSETQ. This CDR3 has 15 amino acids. Deletions cut 0 bases from V and 3 bases from J, with 10 bases between. The CDR3 sequence: CASSLGGSVYNEQFF. The CDR3 DNA sequence: TGCGCCAGCAGCTTGGGAGGGTCAGTCTACAATGAGCAGTTCTTC.

This clone was detected only a few times. The chain has TRBV28 and TRBJ2-7, with D perhaps matching TRBD1 (6 bases). Germline V CDR1 and CDR2: MDHEN, SYDVKM. The V gene lost 7 bases and the J gene lost 4 bases, with 11 bases spanning the gap. CDR3 length: 12 amino acids. Here the CDR3 reads CASTLRGYEQYF. CDR3 in DNA: TGTGCCAGCACCCTCAGGGGATACGAGCAGTACTTC.

This sequence joins TRBV7-2 and TRBJ2-2; the D is unclear. The CDR3 has 14 residues. Trimming cost V 4 bases and J 4 bases, with 10 bases left between them. Germline V gene lookup returns CDR1 SGHTA and CDR2 FQGNSA. This chain's CDR3 is CASSSDPSTGELFF. As DNA, the CDR3 is TGTGCCAGCAGCTCAGACCCGAGCACCGGGGAGCTGTTTTTT.

This clone was seen a few times. The chain uses TRBV7-2 and TRBJ2-7; D gene ambiguous. The germline V gene encodes CDR1 SGHTA and CDR2 FQGNSA. CDR3 length: 11 residues. Trimming cost V 4 bases and J 4 bases, with 5 bases left between them. CDR3 DNA: TGTGCCAGCAGCTCGGAGTACGAGCAGTACTTC. It translates to CASSSEYEQYF.

CDR3 bases: TGTGCCAGCAGCTTAGGCGAGTCGGGGGAGTTCTACGAGCAGTACTTC. Protein: CASSLGESGEFYEQYF. V is TRBV7-9 and J is TRBJ2-7, with TRBD2 as a possible D gene (6 bases). CDR1 and CDR2 from the germline V gene are SEHNR and FQNEAQ (reference sequence). V was shortened by 1 base and J by 3 bases, with 16 bases between the two germline ends. The CDR3 sequence is 16 residues long.

The chain uses TRBV6-4 and TRBJ1-5, with 7 bases aligning to TRBD1. The CDR3 totals 13 residues. The germline V gene has CDR1 MRHNA and CDR2 SNTAGT. The V and J ends lost 5 bases and 5 bases, in that order; junction bases with no gene match: 3. For the CDR3, the DNA is TGTGCCAGCAGTAGGGACAGCTATCAGCCCCAGCATTTT. It encodes CASSRDSYQPQHF.

This chain joins TRBV2 and TRBJ2-1, with 12 nucleotides matching TRBD1. The CDR3 covers 15 residues. Looked up from germline, CDR1 is SNHLY and CDR2 is FYNNEI. With V trimmed by 5 bases and J by 7 bases, 6 bases remained unmatched. The CDR3: CASSRDRGQWNEQFF. CDR3 in DNA: TGTGCCAGCAGTCGGGACAGGGGGCAGTGGAATGAGCAGTTCTTC.

This clone has a handful of counts. The chain couples TRBV9 to TRBJ2-5; unclear D gene. The CDR3 has 13 amino acids. The germline V gene encodes CDR1 SGDLS and CDR2 YYNGEE. Trimming removed 3 bases at V and 5 bases at J, with 11 bases between. For the CDR3, the DNA is TGTGCCAGCAGCGGACCCGCCAGGGAGACCCAGTACTTC. It codes for CASSGPARETQYF.

This clone came up a few times. V gene TRBV13 combines with J gene TRBJ2-5; the match to TRBD2 covers 9 bases. The ends lost 5 bases at V and 4 bases at J; junction bases unmatched: 14. Germline V gene lookup returns CDR1 PRHDT and CDR2 FYEKMQ (reference sequence). There are 17 residues in the CDR3. DNA of the CDR3: TGTGCCAGCAGCCCCTTTGGGCGGGGGGGCCGCGGAGAGACCCAGTACTTC. This encodes CASSPFGRGGRGETQYF. Drawing the rest from reference TRBV13 and TRBJ2-5, the complete variable domain is AAGVIQSPRHLIKEKRETATLKCYPIPRHDTVYWYQQGPGQDPQFLISFYEKMQSDKGSIPDRFSAQQFSDYHSELNMSSLELGDSALYFCASSPFGRGGRGETQYFGPGTRLLVL.

The chain recombines TRBV28 with TRBJ1-1; the D gene is possibly TRBD1 (5 bases). The CDR3 runs to 12 residues. CDR1 and CDR2 from the germline V gene are MDHEN and SYDVKM. The V end was cut by 3 bases, the J end by 7 bases, with 9 bases between. The chain's CDR3 is CASSFGGNEAFF. The CDR3 DNA reads as TGTGCCAGCAGTTTCGGGGGGAATGAAGCTTTCTTT.

CDR3 coding DNA: TGTGCCACCAGCCCCGCGGATTGGTCCTACGAGCAGTACTTC. Its protein is CATSPADWSYEQYF. This chain uses TRBV15 with TRBJ2-7; no definite D call. Germline CDR1 and CDR2: LNHNV and YYDKDF (reference sequence). The germline V and J ends were trimmed by 5 bases and 1 base, with 12 bases remaining between them. This CDR3 is built from 14 residues.

This clone was recorded a few times. Germline and junction disagree at one end, which may indicate a read error. V and J are TRBV5-1 and TRBJ2-3; TRBD2 agrees at 8 bases. The CDR3 contains 12 residues. Looked up from germline, CDR1 is SGHRS and CDR2 is YFSETQ. The CDR3: CASSLGETSDPF. The CDR3 nucleotides are TGCGCCAGCAGCTTGGGTGAGACTAGCGACCCTTTT. Complete variable domain (other parts from reference TRBV5-1 and TRBJ2-3): KAGVTQTPRYLIKTRGQQVTLSCSPISGHRSVSWYQQTPGQGLQFLFEYFSETQRNKGNFPGRFSGRQFSNSRSEMNVSTLELGDSALYLCASSLGETSDPFGPGTRLTVL.

This clone has more than one count but fewer than ten. The chain uses TRBV7-2 and TRBJ2-1; D perhaps matches TRBD2 (5 bases). V was shortened by 2 bases and J by 10 bases, with 12 bases between the two germline ends. Germline V gives CDR1 SGHTA, CDR2 FQGNSA. This CDR3 has 13 residues. The CDR3 sequence is CASSLILAKEQFF. The CDR3 nucleotides are TGTGCCAGCAGCTTAATCCTAGCAAAAGAGCAGTTCTTC.

V and J are TRBV18 and TRBJ2-7, with D perhaps matching TRBD2 (6 bases). The CDR3 spans 15 residues. CDR1 is KGHSH and CDR2 is LQKENI in the germline V gene. V was clipped by 0 bases and J by 3 bases, with 12 bases between them. The CDR3 nucleotides are TGTGCCAGCTCACCACCTATTGGGGGAGGCTACGAGCAGTACTTC. It is translated as CASSPPIGGGYEQYF.

This clone was recorded a few times. The DNA of the CDR3 is TGCAGCGTTGGGGGTGTGTACGGTGGAAACACCATATATTTT. Translation: CSVGGVYGGNTIYF. V gene TRBV29-1 combines with J gene TRBJ1-3; no definite D call. This CDR3 region has 14 residues. Germline V lookup: CDR1 SQVTM, CDR2 ANQGSEA. V lost 4 bases, J lost 3 bases, and 13 bases lay in between.

The V gene is TRBV5-1, the J gene TRBJ2-2, with a weak D call TRBD1 (6 bases). This CDR3 is built from 15 residues. The germline gives CDR1 SGHRS, CDR2 YFSETQ. Trimming removed 6 bases at V and 1 base at J, with 13 bases between. CDR3 residues: CASTKGGVNTGELFF. The CDR3 nucleotides are TGCGCCAGCACCAAAGGGGGAGTGAACACCGGGGAGCTGTTTTTT.

This clone appeared a few times. The chain couples TRBV20-1 to TRBJ2-1; D uncertain. The CDR3 has 11 residues. Looked up from germline, CDR1 is DFQATT and CDR2 is SNEGSKA (reference sequence). Deletions cut 4 bases from V and 3 bases from J, with 4 bases between. The CDR3 region is CSATYYNEQFF. The CDR3 coding sequence is TGCAGTGCTACCTACTACAATGAGCAGTTCTTC.

V is TRBV28 and J is TRBJ2-7; D gene unclear. The CDR3 totals 12 residues. Germline assignment: CDR1 MDHEN and CDR2 SYDVKM. V was pared by 9 bases and J by 4 bases, with 13 bases between. CDR3 DNA: TGTGCCAGTCTACGACCTGGGTACGAGCAGTACTTC. The encoded protein is CASLRPGYEQYF.

The chain recombines TRBV5-4 with TRBJ1-2, with TRBD1 matching over 11 bases. The germline gives CDR1 SGHNT, CDR2 YYREEE (reference sequence). This CDR3 is built from 16 residues. With 4 bases clipped from V and 6 bases from J, the junction kept 11 bases outside the gene matches. The CDR3 spells CASSTDRGLLSNGYTF. The CDR3 coding sequence is TGTGCCAGCAGCACGGACAGGGGGCTCCTATCGAATGGCTACACCTTC.

This clone was recorded a few times. The genes are TRBV30 and TRBJ2-3; 7 bases agree with TRBD2. The V segment lost 3 bases and the J segment 2 bases; nucleotides outside the gene matches: 5. Looked up from germline, CDR1 is GTSNPN and CDR2 is SVGIG (reference sequence). This CDR3 contains 14 residues. The CDR3 nucleotides are TGTGCCTGGAGCCTGACTAGCTACACAGATACGCAGTATTTT. Its protein product is CAWSLTSYTDTQYF.

This clone turned up a few times. One end of the junction fails to match germline, which may point to a read error. J is TRBJ2-2 and V is TRBV30; D call uncertain. There are 13 residues in the CDR3. Germline lookup yields CDR1 GTSNPN and CDR2 SVGIG (reference sequence). The CDR3 DNA sequence: TGTGCCCGGAGAGCGCAGTTTGTCGGGGAGCTGTTTTTT. Translated: CARRAQFVGELFF.